A single sample gave rise to the 26 T cell receptor beta chains below, sequenced in a study of T cells in Graves' hyperthyroidism and ophthalmopathy (dated by TCRdb to the late 2010s). The library was produced with multiplex PCR. This sample was sequenced with an Illumina HiSeq 2000. The TCR beta CDR3 regions were amplified from RNA transcripts. The first round of RT-PCR for the TCR CDR3 was performed with the HTBI primer set and the Qiagen OneStep RT-PCR kit. The public reads were reprocessed in TCRdb via fastp at Q25 and MiXCR, keeping in-frame beta chains. For every CDR3 protein sequence, its rows merge into one entry that carries the most common genes and DNA. This sample lists roughly 650,000 distinct CDR3 sequences; 16% were detected once. The ten largest clones add up to under 3.5% of the sample. The material sequenced was blood. The receptors were sampled from a woman in her thirties or forties with Graves' ophthalmopathy.

This chain joins TRBV7-3 and TRBJ1-1, with D possibly matching TRBD1 (5 bases). This CDR3 region has 14 residues. Trimming stripped 5 bases from V and 4 bases from J, with 14 bases between. Germline V gene sequence: CDR1 SGHTA, CDR2 FQGTGA. CDR3 amino acids: CASSPQRGVTEAFF. The CDR3 region has the DNA TGTGCCAGCAGCCCCCAGCGAGGGGTCACTGAAGCTTTCTTT. Full variable domain (rest looked up from reference TRBV7-3 and TRBJ1-1): GAGVSQTPSNKVTEKGKYVELRCDPISGHTALYWYRQSLGQGPEFLIYFQGTGAADDSGLPNDRFFAVRPEGSVSTLKIQRTERGDSAVYLCASSPQRGVTEAFFGQGTRLTVV.

The chain employs TRBV6-1 and TRBJ1-6; D not resolved. CDR1 is MNHNS, CDR2 SASEGT, per germline. The CDR3 is made up of 15 amino acids. The germline V and J ends were trimmed by 7 bases and 9 bases, with 19 bases remaining between them. The CDR3 coding sequence is TGTGCCAGCACCCAGCGGGCCGACACAATTTCACCCCTCCACTTT. It encodes CASTQRADTISPLHF.

CDR3 sequence reads: CASSLIMAGAGGYTF. In DNA, the CDR3 is TGCGCCAGCAGCTTAATCATGGCGGGGGCGGGCGGCTACACCTTC. This chain connects TRBV5-1 to TRBJ1-2, with a weak D call TRBD1 (6 bases). The CDR3 is 15 amino acids. With 2 bases removed from V and 8 bases from J, the gap between germline ends came to 19 bases. Germline CDR1 and CDR2: SGHRS and YFSETQ.

The sample holds many counts of this clonotype. The rearrangement links TRBV20-1 to TRBJ2-5; tentatively, D is TRBD2 (6 bases). The V end lost 5 bases, the J end lost 4 bases, and 17 bases lay between the germline ends. Per germline, CDR1 DFQATT and CDR2 SNEGSKA (reference sequence). CDR3 size: 14 residues. The DNA for the CDR3 is TGCAGTGCTCCCCGTATGAGGGGAGGAGAGACCCAGTACTTC. As protein: CSAPRMRGGETQYF.

Ten or more counts support this clonotype. The chain carries TRBV12-3 or TRBV12-4 and TRBJ1-1, with D unresolved. The CDR3 has 13 residues. Trimming cost V 0 bases and J 7 bases, with 9 bases left between them. CDR3 nucleotides: TGTGCCAGCAGTTTAGCGCGTGTGGGTGAAGCTTTCTTT. Its translation: CASSLARVGEAFF.

This clonotype came up many times. The chain carries TRBV6-2 or TRBV6-3 and TRBJ2-5; D not resolved. Germline V CDR1 and CDR2: MNHEY, SVGEGT. This CDR3 region has 12 residues. V gave up 4 bases and J gave up 2 bases, with 5 bases separating them. CDR3 nucleotide sequence: TGTGCCAGCAGTTCCCATCAAGAGACCCAGTACTTC. It codes for CASSSHQETQYF.

The table lists this clonotype with many counts. DNA for the CDR3: TGCAGCGTTCGGGGGGGACTAGCGGGTCACAATGAGCAGTTCTTC. It is translated as CSVRGGLAGHNEQFF. The rearrangement uses TRBV29-1 and TRBJ2-1, with 12 bases matching TRBD2. V was pared by 5 bases and J by 5 bases, with 7 bases of the junction left unmatched. The CDR3 length is 15 residues. Germline lookup yields CDR1 SQVTM and CDR2 ANQGSEA.

This clonotype was counted ten times or more. CDR3 loop: CASSVSGGDSNQPQHF. The CDR3 DNA sequence: TGTGCCAGCAGTGTATCAGGGGGGGATAGCAATCAGCCCCAGCATTTT. V usage is TRBV6-1 and J usage is TRBJ1-5; 7 nucleotides match TRBD1. Germline CDR1 and CDR2: MNHNS and SASEGT. The junction had 6 bases not matched to a gene; V was cut back by 4 bases and J by 0 bases. The CDR3 sequence is 16 residues long.

In its sample, this clonotype was seen many times. The rearrangement joins TRBV11-2 to TRBJ2-7; D is unresolved. CDR3 length: 11 amino acids. The V gene lost 6 bases and the J gene lost 6 bases, with 9 bases spanning the gap. CDR1 SGHAT and CDR2 FQNNGV come from the germline V gene. The CDR3 loop reads CASRNLFEQYF. Here the CDR3 DNA reads TGTGCCAGCAGGAACTTGTTCGAGCAGTACTTC.

This clonotype was found many times. This chain joins TRBV3-1 and TRBJ2-1; weak D call: TRBD1 (6 bases). Germline V gene sequence: CDR1 LGHDT, CDR2 YNNKEL (reference sequence). V gave up 2 bases and J gave up 5 bases, with 10 bases separating them. This CDR3 is built from 14 residues. CDR3 DNA sequence: TGTGCCAGCAGCCAAAGACAGGAACACAATGAGCAGTTCTTC. This sequence encodes CASSQRQEHNEQFF.

This chain joins TRBV12-3 or TRBV12-4 and TRBJ1-5; D is unclear. Trimming took off 0 bases at V and 7 bases at J, with 10 bases between the two ends. The CDR3 contains 14 residues. As DNA, the CDR3 is TGTGCCAGCAGTTTAGCATTGGGGAGCCAGCCCCAGCATTTT. Amino acids: CASSLALGSQPQHF.

V usage is TRBV29-1 and J usage is TRBJ2-3; 12 nucleotides agree with TRBD2. This CDR3 is built from 17 residues. The V and J ends lost 4 bases and 4 bases, in that order; junction bases with no gene match: 12. Germline V gene data show CDR1 as SQVTM and CDR2 as ANQGSEA. For the CDR3, the DNA is TGCAGCGTTGCCGGAGAGACTAGCGGGGGTAGGGCAGATACGCAGTATTTT. Translated: CSVAGETSGGRADTQYF.

This clonotype appeared a few times. The V and J genes are TRBV6-1 and TRBJ2-1, with 7 positions matching TRBD2. The CDR3 length is 15 residues. CDR1 is MNHNS, CDR2 SASEGT, per germline. The ends lost 6 bases at V and 5 bases at J; junction bases unmatched: 10. The CDR3: CASRLSGAGHNEQFF. The CDR3 region has the DNA TGTGCCAGCAGACTCAGCGGGGCGGGGCACAATGAGCAGTTCTTC.

Only a few counts were recorded for this clonotype. A clone one base away is much larger, so this may be a read error. V is TRBV2 and J is TRBJ2-5; D remains unclear. The J call is doubtful: the DNA matches TRBJ2-1 better. The germline V gene encodes CDR1 SNHLY and CDR2 FYNNEI. The CDR3 is 13 residues long. CDR3 DNA sequence: TGTGCCAGCAGTCGTGGATCAGGAGAGACCCAGTTCTTC. Amino acid sequence: CASSRGSGETQFF.

This clonotype was detected many times. V and J are TRBV3-1 and TRBJ1-5; D uncertain. The ends were cut back, 5 bases at V and 5 bases at J, with 10 bases in the middle. Per germline, CDR1 LGHDT and CDR2 YNNKEL (reference sequence). The CDR3 length is 13 residues. CDR3: CASSVLGDQPQHF. Written as DNA, the CDR3 is TGTGCCAGCAGCGTCCTCGGGGATCAGCCCCAGCATTTT.

In this sample, this clonotype turned up a few times. The rearrangement joins TRBV5-1 to TRBJ1-1; D gene ambiguous. CDR3 length equals 14 residues. Germline CDR1 SGHRS, CDR2 YFSETQ. The V gene lost 7 bases and the J gene lost 1 base, with 14 bases spanning the gap. The chain's CDR3 is CASRSQDGNTEAFF. For the CDR3, the DNA is TGCGCCAGCCGCTCCCAGGACGGGAACACTGAAGCTTTCTTT.

This clonotype has ten or more counts. The rearrangement joins TRBV28 to TRBJ1-1; D is unresolved. The germline gives CDR1 MDHEN, CDR2 SYDVKM. The CDR3 loop spans 15 amino acids. Trimming pared 4 bases from V and 3 bases from J, leaving 15 bases between. Here the CDR3 reads CASSSAGLRDTEAFF. In DNA, the CDR3 is TGTGCCAGCAGTTCGGCGGGCCTTAGGGACACTGAAGCTTTCTTT.

V is TRBV30 and J is TRBJ1-1, with TRBD1 as a possible D gene (5 bases). This CDR3 has 16 residues. Germline lookup yields CDR1 GTSNPN and CDR2 SVGIG (reference sequence). V lost 4 bases to trimming and J lost 4 bases, with 22 bases between them. This chain's CDR3 is CAWIGQGTPRATEAFF. The CDR3 DNA reads as TGTGCCTGGATAGGTCAGGGCACCCCGCGGGCCACTGAAGCTTTCTTT.

This clonotype has at least ten counts. The V gene is TRBV7-9, the J gene TRBJ2-4, with TRBD2 matching over 15 bases. Per germline, CDR1 SEHNR and CDR2 FQNEAQ (reference sequence). After removal of 4 bases from V and 2 bases from J, the junction contained 3 bases not matched to a gene. This CDR3 is 17 amino acids long. CDR3 protein: CASSSGLAGGSKNIQYF. Written as DNA, the CDR3 is TGTGCCAGCAGCTCGGGACTAGCGGGGGGTTCCAAAAACATTCAGTACTTC.

This clonotype was recorded a few times. This chain connects TRBV7-9 to TRBJ1-1; D unresolved. The CDR3 sequence is 12 residues long. The germline CDR1 and CDR2 sequences are SEHNR and FQNEAQ (reference sequence). Trimming stripped 3 bases from V and 4 bases from J, with 6 bases between. Here the CDR3 reads CASSFLTTEAFF. The CDR3, as DNA: TGTGCCAGCAGCTTCCTTACCACTGAAGCTTTCTTT.

This clonotype was seen more than once but under ten times. This may arise from a read error, as a much more abundant clone is one base away. V and J are TRBV20-1 and TRBJ2-7; 9 bases align to TRBD1. Germline trimming cut 5 bases from V and 2 bases from J; bases unmatched to any gene: 4. The CDR3 is 13 amino acids. Germline lookup yields CDR1 DFQATT and CDR2 SNEGSKA (reference sequence). The CDR3 DNA reads as TGCAGTGCTCCCGGGACAGGGCCCTACGAGCAGTACTTC. It translates to CSAPGTGPYEQYF.

This chain links TRBV18 with TRBJ1-2, with D uncertain. This CDR3 is built from 15 residues. Trimming stripped 3 bases from V and 8 bases from J, with 19 bases between. In germline, CDR1 is KGHSH, CDR2 LQKENI. CDR3 in amino acids: CASSPAGLRASGYTF. The CDR3 DNA reads TGTGCCAGCTCACCCGCCGGGTTAAGGGCTTCGGGCTACACCTTC.

Many counts were recorded for this clonotype. The rearrangement links TRBV5-1 to TRBJ2-3, with D perhaps being TRBD1 or TRBD2 (5 bases each). The germline V and J ends were trimmed by 4 bases and 4 bases, with 13 bases remaining between them. Per germline, CDR1 SGHRS and CDR2 YFSETQ. The CDR3 is made up of 14 amino acids. CDR3 sequence reads: CASSRDAAPDTQYF. In DNA, the CDR3 is TGCGCCAGCAGCAGGGACGCCGCCCCAGATACGCAGTATTTT.

The genes are TRBV5-4 and TRBJ2-7; 9 bases match TRBD2. Germline loops: CDR1 SGHNT, CDR2 YYREEE (reference sequence). This CDR3 comprises 17 residues. V dropped 3 bases and J dropped 1; count of bases not matched to a gene: 11. In nucleotides, the CDR3 is TGTGCCAGCAGCTCCGTTGGGGGGACTAGCCGATCCTACGAGCAGTACTTC. This codes for CASSSVGGTSRSYEQYF.

This clonotype was seen a handful of times. The gene calls are TRBV24-1 and TRBJ2-2; D is possibly TRBD1 or TRBD2 (5 bases each). The CDR3 covers 13 residues. The germline V gene has CDR1 KGHDR and CDR2 SFDVKD. V was trimmed by 8 bases and J by 6 bases, leaving 12 bases between them. The CDR3 DNA is TGTGCCACCAATCACCGGGGCTCCGGGGAGCTGTTTTTT. Translated: CATNHRGSGELFF.

This clonotype was counted ten times or more. V gene TRBV6-1 combines with J gene TRBJ2-7; D remains unclear. The CDR3 totals 14 residues. V gave up 4 bases and J gave up 2 bases, with 12 bases separating them. The germline gives CDR1 MNHNS, CDR2 SASEGT. The CDR3, as DNA: TGTGCCAGCAGTGGTGTTGTTGGGGCCTACGAGCAGTACTTC. Translating gives CASSGVVGAYEQYF.